This T cell receptor beta chain was retrieved from a study of PD-1 blockade in mismatch repair-deficient tumors. The method was immunoSEQ multiplex PCR; TCRdb's version includes in-frame clones alone and lacks a portion of them. The sample lists approximately 51,000 clones; over 75% were seen once. Every patient had mismatch repair deficiency by PCR or immunohistochemistry. TCRs were sequenced from a few patients responding to pembrolizumab. This CDR3 is built from 17 residues. Germline values: CDR1 GTSNPN, CDR2 SVGIG (reference sequence). V shed 0 bases and J 3 bases; nucleotides not matched to a gene: 7.

The TCR was taken from an adult with mismatch repair-deficient cancer. The specimen comprised peripheral blood, sampled roughly 19 weeks after starting pembrolizumab. The V call is TRBV30, the J call TRBJ2-4; 11 bases fit TRBD2. As DNA, the CDR3 is TGTGCCTGGAGTGTACTAGCGGGAGAAGTGGTCAAAAACATTCAGTACTTC. This gives the protein CAWSVLAGEVVKNIQYF. Based on the CDR3 plus reference TRBV30 and TRBJ2-4, the full variable domain is SQTIHQWPATLVQPVGSPLSLECTVEGTSNPNLYWYRQAAGRGLQLLFYSVGIGQISSEVPQNLSASRPQDRQFILSSKKLLLSDSGFYLCAWSVLAGEVVKNIQYFGAGTRLSVL.